This T cell receptor (beta chain) was identified during a study of cytomegalovirus exposure and HLA in healthy donors. The study's findings and limits: In the analysis, some V segments, TRBV6-2 and TRBV6-3 included, were excluded as indistinguishable. Apparent HLA restriction characterized most CMV-associated TCR beta chains in a later analysis. Productive status was seen about 87% or about 30% of the time for most TCR beta V segments in an earlier analysis.

With respect to this clone: What it recognizes is unknown.

The primer mix had 60 Vbeta and 13 Jbeta primers. Measured with immunoSEQ multiplex PCR; TCRdb has only the in-frame clones, and not every one. Seen here are roughly 110,000 clones, around three quarters observed once, and the top ten hold around 0.9%. V was trimmed by 5 bases and J by 5 bases, leaving 12 bases between them. The CDR3 is 13 residues long. Germline V CDR1 and CDR2: MNHEY, SVGAGI. J is TRBJ1-1 and V is TRBV6-5; tentative D call: TRBD1 (5 bases). The sequenced material came from PBMCs. The receptor was isolated from a woman aged 25 to 45 in good health and CMV-seronegative. The CDR3 bases are TGTGCCAGCAGTATCGGTGGGGGGACTGAAGCTTTCTTT. It yields the protein CASSIGGGTEAFF.